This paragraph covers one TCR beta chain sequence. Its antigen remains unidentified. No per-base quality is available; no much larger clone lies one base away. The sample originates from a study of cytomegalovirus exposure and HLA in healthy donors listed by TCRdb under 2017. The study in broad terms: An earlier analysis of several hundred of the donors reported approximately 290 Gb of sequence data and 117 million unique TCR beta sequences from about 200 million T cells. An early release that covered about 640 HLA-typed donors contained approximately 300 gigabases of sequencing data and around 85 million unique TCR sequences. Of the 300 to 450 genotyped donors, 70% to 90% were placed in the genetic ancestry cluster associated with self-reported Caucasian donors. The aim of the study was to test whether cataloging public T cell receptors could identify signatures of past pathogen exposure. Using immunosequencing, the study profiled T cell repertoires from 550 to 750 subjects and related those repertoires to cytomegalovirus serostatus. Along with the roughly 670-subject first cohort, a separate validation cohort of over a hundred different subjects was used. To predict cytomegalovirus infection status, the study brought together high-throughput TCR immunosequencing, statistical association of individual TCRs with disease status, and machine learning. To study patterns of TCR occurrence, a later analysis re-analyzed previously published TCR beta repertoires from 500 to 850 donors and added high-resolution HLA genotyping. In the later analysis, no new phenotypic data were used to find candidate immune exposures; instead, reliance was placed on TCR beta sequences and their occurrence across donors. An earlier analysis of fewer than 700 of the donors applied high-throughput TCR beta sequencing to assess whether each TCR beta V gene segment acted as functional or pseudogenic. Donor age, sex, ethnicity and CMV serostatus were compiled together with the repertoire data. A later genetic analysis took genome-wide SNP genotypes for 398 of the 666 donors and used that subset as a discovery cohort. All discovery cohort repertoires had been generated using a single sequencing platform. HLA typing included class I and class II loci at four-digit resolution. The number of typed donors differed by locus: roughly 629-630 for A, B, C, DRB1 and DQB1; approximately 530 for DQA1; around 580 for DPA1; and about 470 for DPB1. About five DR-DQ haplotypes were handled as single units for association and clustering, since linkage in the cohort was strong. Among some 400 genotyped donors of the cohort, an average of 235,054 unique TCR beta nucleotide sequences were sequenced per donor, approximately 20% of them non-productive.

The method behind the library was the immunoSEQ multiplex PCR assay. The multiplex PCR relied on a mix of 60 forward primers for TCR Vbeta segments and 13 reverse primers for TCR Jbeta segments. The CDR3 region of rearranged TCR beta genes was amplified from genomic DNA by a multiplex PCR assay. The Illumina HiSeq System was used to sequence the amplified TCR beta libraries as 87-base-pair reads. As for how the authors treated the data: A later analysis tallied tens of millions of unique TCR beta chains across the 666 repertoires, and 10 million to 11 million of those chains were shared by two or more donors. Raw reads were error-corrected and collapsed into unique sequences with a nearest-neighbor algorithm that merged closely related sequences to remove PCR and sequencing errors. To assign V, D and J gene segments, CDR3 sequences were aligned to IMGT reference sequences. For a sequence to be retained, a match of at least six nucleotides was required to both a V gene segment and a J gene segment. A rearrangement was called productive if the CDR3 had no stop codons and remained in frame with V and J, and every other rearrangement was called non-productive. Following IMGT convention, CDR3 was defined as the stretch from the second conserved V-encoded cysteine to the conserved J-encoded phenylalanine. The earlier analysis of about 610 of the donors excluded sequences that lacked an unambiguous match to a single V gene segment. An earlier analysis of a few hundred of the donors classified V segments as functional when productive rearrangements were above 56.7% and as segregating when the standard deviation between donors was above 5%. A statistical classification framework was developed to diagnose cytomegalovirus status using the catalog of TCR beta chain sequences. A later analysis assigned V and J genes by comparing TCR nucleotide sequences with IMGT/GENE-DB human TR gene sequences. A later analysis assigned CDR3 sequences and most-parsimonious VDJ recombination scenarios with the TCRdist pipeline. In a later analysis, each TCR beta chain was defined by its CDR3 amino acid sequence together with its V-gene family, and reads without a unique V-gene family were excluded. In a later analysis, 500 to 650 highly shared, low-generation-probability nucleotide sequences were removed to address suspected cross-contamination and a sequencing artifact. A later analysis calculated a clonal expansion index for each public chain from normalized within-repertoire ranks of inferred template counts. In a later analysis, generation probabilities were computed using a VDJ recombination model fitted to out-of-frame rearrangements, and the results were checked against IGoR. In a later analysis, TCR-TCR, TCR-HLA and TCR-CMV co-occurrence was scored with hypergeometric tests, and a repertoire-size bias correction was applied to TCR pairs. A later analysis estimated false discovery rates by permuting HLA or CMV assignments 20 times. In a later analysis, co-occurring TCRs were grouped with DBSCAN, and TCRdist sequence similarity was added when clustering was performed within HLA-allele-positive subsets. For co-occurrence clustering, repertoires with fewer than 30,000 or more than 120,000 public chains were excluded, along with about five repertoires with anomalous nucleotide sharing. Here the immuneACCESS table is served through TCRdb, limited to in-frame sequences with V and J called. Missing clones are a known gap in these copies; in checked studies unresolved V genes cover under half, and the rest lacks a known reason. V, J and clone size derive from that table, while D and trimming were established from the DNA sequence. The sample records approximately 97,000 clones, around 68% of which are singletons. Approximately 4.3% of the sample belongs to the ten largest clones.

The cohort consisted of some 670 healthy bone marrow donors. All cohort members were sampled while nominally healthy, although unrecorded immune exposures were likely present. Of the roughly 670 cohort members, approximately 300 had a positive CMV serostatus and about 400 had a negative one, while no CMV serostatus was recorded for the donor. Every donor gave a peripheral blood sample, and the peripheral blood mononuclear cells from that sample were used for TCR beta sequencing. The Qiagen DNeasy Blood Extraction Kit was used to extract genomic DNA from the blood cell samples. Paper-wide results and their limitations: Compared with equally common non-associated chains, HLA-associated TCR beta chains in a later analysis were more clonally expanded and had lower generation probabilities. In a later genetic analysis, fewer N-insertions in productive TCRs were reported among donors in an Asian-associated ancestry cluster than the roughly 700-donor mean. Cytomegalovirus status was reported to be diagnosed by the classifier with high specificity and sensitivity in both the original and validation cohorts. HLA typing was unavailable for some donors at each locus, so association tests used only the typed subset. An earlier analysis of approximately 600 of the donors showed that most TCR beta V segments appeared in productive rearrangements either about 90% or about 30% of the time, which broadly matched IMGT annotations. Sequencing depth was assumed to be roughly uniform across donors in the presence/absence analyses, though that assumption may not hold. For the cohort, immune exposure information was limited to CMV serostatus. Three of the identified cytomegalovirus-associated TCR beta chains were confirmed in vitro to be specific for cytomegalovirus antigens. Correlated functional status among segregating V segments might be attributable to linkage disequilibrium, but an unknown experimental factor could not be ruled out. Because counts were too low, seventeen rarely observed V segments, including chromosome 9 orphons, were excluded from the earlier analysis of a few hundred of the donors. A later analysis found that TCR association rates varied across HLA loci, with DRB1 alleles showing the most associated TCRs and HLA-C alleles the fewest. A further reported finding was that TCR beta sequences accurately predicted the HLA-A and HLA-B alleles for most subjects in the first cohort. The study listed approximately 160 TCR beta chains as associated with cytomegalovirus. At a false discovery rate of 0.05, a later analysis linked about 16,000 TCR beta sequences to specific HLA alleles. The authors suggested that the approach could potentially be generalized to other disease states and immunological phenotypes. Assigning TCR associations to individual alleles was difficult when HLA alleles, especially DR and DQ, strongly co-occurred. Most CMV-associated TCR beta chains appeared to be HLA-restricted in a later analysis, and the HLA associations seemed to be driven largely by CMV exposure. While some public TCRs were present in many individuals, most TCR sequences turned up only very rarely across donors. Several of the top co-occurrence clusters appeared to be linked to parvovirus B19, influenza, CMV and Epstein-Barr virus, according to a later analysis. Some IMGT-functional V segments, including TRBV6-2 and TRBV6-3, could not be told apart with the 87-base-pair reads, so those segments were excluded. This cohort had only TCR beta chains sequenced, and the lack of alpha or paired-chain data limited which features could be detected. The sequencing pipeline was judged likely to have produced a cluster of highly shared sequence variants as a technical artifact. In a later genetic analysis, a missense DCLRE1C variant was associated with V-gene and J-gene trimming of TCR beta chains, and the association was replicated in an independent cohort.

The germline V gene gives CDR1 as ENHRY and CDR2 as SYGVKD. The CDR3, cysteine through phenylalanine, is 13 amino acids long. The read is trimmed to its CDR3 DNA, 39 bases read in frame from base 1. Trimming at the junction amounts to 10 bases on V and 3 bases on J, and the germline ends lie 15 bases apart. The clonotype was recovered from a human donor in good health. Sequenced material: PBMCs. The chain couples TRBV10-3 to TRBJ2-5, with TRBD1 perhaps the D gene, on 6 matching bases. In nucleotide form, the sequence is TGTGCCACCCAAAGGGGGAACGAAGAGACCCAGTACTTC. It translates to CATQRGNEETQYF.